A single sample is the source of the 15 T cell receptor beta chains below, sequenced in a study of cytomegalovirus exposure and HLA in healthy donors (dated by TCRdb to between 2016 and 2019). Receptor amplification or capture employed the immunoSEQ multiplex PCR assay. For the multiplex PCR, a mixture combining 60 forward primers for TCR Vbeta segments and 13 reverse primers for TCR Jbeta segments was used. TCRdb re-hosts the immuneACCESS table, in-frame sequences only. Its copies lack some clones; in the studies checked, an unresolved V gene accounts for under half of them, and the cause for the rest is not known. The sample records about 190,000 clones, roughly 87% of which are singletons. The biggest ten clones account for around 1% of the sample. Sequencing was carried out using PBMCs. The source is a boy aged 2 to 9 in good health and CMV-seronegative.

This rearrangement joins TRBV19 to TRBJ2-3; 8 bases agree with TRBD2. The CDR3 covers 13 residues. CDR1 and CDR2 from the germline V gene are LNHDA and SQIVND (reference sequence). V trimming: 10 bases; J trimming: 6 bases; junction bases outside the gene matches: 9. The CDR3 region has the DNA TGTGCCACCCAGCGGGAGACGTATGATACGCAGTATTTT. Its translation is CATQRETYDTQYF.

The chain joins TRBV5-8 to TRBJ2-1, with 16 bases identical to TRBD2. Germline lookup yields CDR1 SGHTS and CDR2 YDEGEE. The V and J ends lost 3 bases and 15 bases, in that order; junction bases with no gene match: 3. The CDR3 is 13 residues long. The CDR3 coding sequence is TGTGCCAGCAGCTGGGGACTAGCGGGAGGGAGGTTCTTC. Translation gives CASSWGLAGGRFF.

The chain uses TRBV18 and TRBJ2-3; maybe TRBD1 (5 bases). Germline assignment: CDR1 KGHSH and CDR2 LQKENI. Trimming pared 2 bases from V and 5 bases from J, leaving 14 bases between. This CDR3 has 15 residues. The CDR3 sequence: CASSPGPGYGDTQYF. The CDR3 DNA follows: TGTGCCAGCTCACCAGGGCCAGGGTATGGAGATACGCAGTATTTT.

The chain has TRBV29-1 and TRBJ2-2; tentatively, D is TRBD1 (5 bases). Trimming took off 6 bases at V and 1 base at J, with 12 bases between the two ends. In germline, CDR1 is SQVTM, CDR2 ANQGSEA. CDR3 size: 14 residues. The CDR3 spells CSVQTDLNTGELFF. Written as DNA, the CDR3 is TGCAGCGTACAGACAGACCTGAACACCGGGGAGCTGTTTTTT.

V is TRBV2 and J is TRBJ2-3; D is unclear. Germline values: CDR1 SNHLY, CDR2 FYNNEI. Trimming removed 0 bases at V and 5 bases at J, with 9 bases between. This CDR3 region has 14 residues. The CDR3 here is CASSEARQIDTQYF. The DNA of the CDR3 is TGTGCCAGCAGTGAAGCGAGGCAGATAGATACGCAGTATTTT. The complete variable domain, with remaining parts taken from reference TRBV2 and TRBJ2-3, reads EPEVTQTPSHQVTQMGQEVILRCVPISNHLYFYWYRQILGQKVEFLVSFYNNEISEKSEIFDDQFSVERPDGSNFTLKIRSTKLEDSAMYFCASSEARQIDTQYFGPGTRLTVL.

The chain carries TRBV7-9 and TRBJ1-4; 7 positions match TRBD1. Trimming removed 5 bases from V and 5 bases from J; junction bases left unmatched: 14. This CDR3 contains 17 residues. Germline loops: CDR1 SEHNR, CDR2 FQNEAQ (reference sequence). CDR3 in DNA: TGTGCCAGCAGCCCTCAAGTTAATCCAGGGGGAAATGAAAAACTGTTTTTT. This codes for CASSPQVNPGGNEKLFF.

The V and J genes are TRBV5-1 and TRBJ1-6; a possible D gene is TRBD1 (5 bases). CDR3 length: 17 residues. Trimming took 0 bases from V and 6 from J, leaving 16 bases between them. CDR1 is SGHRS and CDR2 is YFSETQ in the germline V gene. The DNA of the CDR3 is TGCGCCAGCAGCTTGGCCCCCGACAGTAGCGGTAATTCACCCCTCCACTTT. Its translation is CASSLAPDSSGNSPLHF.

J is TRBJ1-2 and V is TRBV19; D might be TRBD1 (6 bases). CDR3 length equals 13 residues. Trimming shortened V by 8 bases and J by 5 bases, and 15 bases separated the two germline ends. Germline CDR1 LNHDA, CDR2 SQIVND (reference sequence). Written as DNA, the CDR3 is TGTGCCAGTTCCTCGACAGGATTGTATGGCTACACCTTC. Encoded protein: CASSSTGLYGYTF.

The chain links TRBV7-2 to TRBJ2-7; D possibly corresponds to TRBD2 (5 bases). The CDR3 runs 15 residues. The V and J ends lost 1 base and 4 bases respectively, with 14 bases between them. The germline V gene encodes CDR1 SGHTA and CDR2 FQGNSA. CDR3 residues: CASSLVGVQSYEQYF. CDR3 sequence (DNA): TGTGCCAGCAGCTTAGTCGGGGTACAAAGTTACGAGCAGTACTTC.

A note on this clone: Mismatch with germline at one junction end may stem from a read error. J is TRBJ2-1 and V is TRBV4-2; the D is unclear. Germline V gene data show CDR1 as LGHNA and CDR2 as YNFKEQ. This CDR3 region has 13 residues. The CDR3 spells CASSQDPSLVRIF. The CDR3 DNA sequence: TGTGCCAGCAGCCAAGATCCCTCCCTAGTTCGGATCTTC.

The chain combines TRBV19 with TRBJ1-4; D is possibly TRBD1 (6 bases). The CDR3 consists of 14 residues. Germline CDR1 LNHDA, CDR2 SQIVND (reference sequence). V lost 6 bases and J lost 1, with 9 bases in between. The CDR3 region has the DNA TGTGCCAGTAGAAACAGGGAAACTAATGAAAAACTGTTTTTT. Its translation is CASRNRETNEKLFF.

About this clone itself: The same CDR3 also results from other DNA sequences found in this sample. The J gene is TRBJ2-7, the V gene TRBV14, with a possible D match to TRBD2 (5 bases). The CDR3 spans 13 residues. Trimming removed 1 base from V and 4 bases from J, with 8 bases in between. Looked up from germline, CDR1 is SGHDN and CDR2 is FVKESK. Written as DNA, the CDR3 is TGTGCCAGCAGCCAAGCTGTAGCGTACGAGCAGTACTTC. Translating it yields CASSQAVAYEQYF.

CDR3 sequence: CASSEEGEQYF. The CDR3 coding sequence is TGTGCCAGCAGCGAGGAGGGGGAGCAGTACTTC. The chain has TRBV5-4 and TRBJ2-7; D may be TRBD2 (6 bases). Germline CDR1 reads SGHNT; CDR2 reads YYREEE (reference sequence). The CDR3 is made up of 11 amino acids. V lost 4 bases to trimming and J lost 7 bases, with 9 bases between them. The full variable domain, rest sourced from reference TRBV5-4 and TRBJ2-7, is ETGVTQSPTHLIKTRGQQVTLRCSSQSGHNTVSWYQQALGQGPQFIFQYYREEENGRGNFPPRFSGLQFPNYSSELNVNALELDDSALYLCASSEEGEQYFGPGTRLTVT.

This sequence joins TRBV6-1 and TRBJ2-4; TRBD2 is a possible D gene (6 bases). CDR1 is MNHNS and CDR2 is SASEGT in the germline V gene. The CDR3 has 12 amino acids. Trimming pared 2 bases from V and 15 bases from J, leaving 14 bases between. CDR3 residues: CASSELGGIRYF. CDR3 DNA sequence: TGTGCCAGCAGTGAATTGGGCGGGATACGGTACTTC.

This clone was recorded a few times. The J gene is TRBJ2-7, the V gene TRBV7-2, with TRBD1 as a possible D gene (5 bases). The V gene's germline CDR1 is SGHTA and CDR2 FQGNSA. The CDR3 is 13 residues long. The V gene lost 11 bases and the J gene lost 0 bases, with 14 bases spanning the gap. The CDR3 region has the DNA TGTGCCGTAGAGGACACTAACTCCTACGAGCAGTACTTC. This sequence encodes CAVEDTNSYEQYF. The complete variable domain, with remaining parts taken from reference TRBV7-2 and TRBJ2-7, reads GAGVSQSPSNKVTEKGKDVELRCDPISGHTALYWYRQSLGQGLEFLIYFQGNSAPDKSGLPSDRFSAERTGGSVSTLTIQRTQQEDSAVYLCAVEDTNSYEQYFGPGTRLTVT.